These 29 T cell receptor beta chains originate from one sample sequenced in a study of identical twins. TCRdb redid the calling of the 5' RACE reads with MiXCR, one entry per CDR3 protein. The sample holds approximately 600,000 distinct CDR3 sequences, approximately 9.6% seen once. These same data were also listed under a study on yellow fever vaccine responses in identical twins.

Sequenced sample: PBMCs. The source is a woman between 18 and 29 years old in good health.

The chain has TRBV27 and TRBJ2-5; possibly TRBD1 for D (6 bases). V was trimmed by 8 bases and J by 4 bases, leaving 17 bases between them. CDR1 and CDR2 from the germline V gene are MNHEY and SMNVEV (reference sequence). This CDR3 contains 14 residues. In DNA form, the CDR3 reads TGTGCCAGCGGTAACCCCCCGACAGGAGAGACCCAGTACTTC. Its protein product is CASGNPPTGETQYF.

There are a few counts of this clonotype. The rearrangement uses TRBV12-3 or TRBV12-4 and TRBJ1-1; D call uncertain. The V end lost 7 bases, the J end lost 0 bases, and 9 bases lay between the germline ends. This CDR3 has 13 residues. The chain's CDR3 is CASKSKLNTEAFF. The CDR3 coding sequence is TGTGCCAGCAAGAGCAAATTGAACACTGAAGCTTTCTTT.

This clonotype was counted at least ten times. The chain carries TRBV5-1 and TRBJ2-1; weak D call: TRBD1 (6 bases). V gave up 0 bases and J gave up 10 bases, with 14 bases separating them. The CDR3 is made up of 14 amino acids. Germline V gene data show CDR1 as SGHRS and CDR2 as YFSETQ. CDR3 sequence reads: CASSLGSGVWEQFF. CDR3 sequence (DNA): TGCGCCAGCAGCTTGGGGTCAGGGGTATGGGAGCAGTTCTTC.

J is TRBJ2-2 and V is TRBV7-3; TRBD2 matches 9 bases. J lost 1 base, V lost 4 bases, and 7 bases had no gene match. In germline, CDR1 is SGHTA, CDR2 FQGTGA. The CDR3 covers 17 residues. The CDR3 nucleotides are TGTGCCAGCAGCTCCCCCGGGACTAGCAAGAACACCGGGGAGCTGTTTTTT. Amino acids: CASSSPGTSKNTGELFF.

This clonotype has a handful of counts. V is TRBV6-1 and J is TRBJ1-4, with 7 bases aligning to TRBD1. This CDR3 region has 14 residues. V lost 7 bases and J lost 5; bases outside the gene matches: 7. From germline, CDR1 is MNHNS and CDR2 SASEGT. CDR3 sequence (DNA): TGTGCCAGCATATCTCCAGGGGGAAATGAAAAACTGTTTTTT. Protein sequence: CASISPGGNEKLFF.

This clonotype came up a few times. The chain couples TRBV6-5 to TRBJ2-5; TRBD1 is a possible D gene (6 bases). Germline V gives CDR1 MNHEY, CDR2 SVGAGI. The V and J ends lost 4 bases and 1 base respectively, with 19 bases between them. The CDR3 loop spans 17 amino acids. This chain's CDR3 is CASSSLRGIATQETQYF. DNA of the CDR3: TGTGCCAGCAGTTCTCTTAGGGGGATAGCGACCCAAGAGACCCAGTACTTC.

In its sample, this clonotype was seen a few times. The chain employs TRBV7-2 and TRBJ2-4, with D possibly being TRBD1 (6 bases). CDR3 length: 15 amino acids. Germline loops: CDR1 SGHTA, CDR2 FQGNSA. V was clipped by 5 bases and J by 5 bases, with 16 bases between them. The CDR3 region is CASSENPTGQNIQYF. Written as DNA, the CDR3 is TGTGCCAGCAGCGAAAATCCCACAGGGCAAAACATTCAGTACTTC.

This clonotype occurred a few times. Written as DNA, the CDR3 is TGTGCCAGCAGTCCAACCGGGGGGGTACTAGCCAAAAACATTCAGTACTTC. Translating it yields CASSPTGGVLAKNIQYF. The V call is TRBV27, the J call TRBJ2-4, with TRBD2 matching 8 bases. V dropped 5 bases and J dropped 0; count of bases not matched to a gene: 9. This CDR3 is built from 17 residues. Germline V gives CDR1 MNHEY, CDR2 SMNVEV (reference sequence).

In this sample, this clonotype turned up once. V and J are TRBV6-2 or TRBV6-3 and TRBJ1-1, with TRBD1 as a possible D gene (6 bases). Per the germline V gene, CDR1 is MNHEY and CDR2 is SVGEGT. This CDR3 has 13 residues. V was shortened by 7 bases and J by 6 bases, with 15 bases between the two germline ends. Here the CDR3 DNA reads TGTGCCAGCAACGTAGGGGGAGAATCTGAAGCTTTCTTT. This translates into CASNVGGESEAFF.

This chain uses TRBV5-1 with TRBJ2-7; 13 bases match TRBD2. This CDR3 is 16 amino acids long. V shed 4 bases and J 1 base; nucleotides not matched to a gene: 5. Germline-derived CDR1 and CDR2 are SGHRS and YFSETQ. The CDR3 DNA reads as TGCGCCAGCAGCCGGGGACTAGCGGGACCTTCCTACGAGCAGTACTTC. It is translated as CASSRGLAGPSYEQYF.

This clonotype was seen a handful of times. The chain joins TRBV29-1 to TRBJ2-7; D gene unclear. The CDR3 runs to 11 residues. Per germline, CDR1 SQVTM and CDR2 ANQGSEA. With 8 bases removed from V and 4 bases from J, the gap between germline ends came to 12 bases. The CDR3 spells CSSRTSYEQYF. In nucleotides, the CDR3 is TGCAGCTCTAGGACCTCATACGAGCAGTACTTC.

This clonotype was recorded a few times. The V gene is TRBV12-3 or TRBV12-4, the J gene TRBJ2-5; D unclear. Trimming cost V 5 bases and J 4 bases, with 11 bases left between them. This CDR3 is built from 13 residues. CDR3 amino acids: CASSPDKRETQYF. For the CDR3, the DNA is TGTGCCAGCAGTCCCGACAAGCGAGAGACCCAGTACTTC.

In this sample, this clonotype turned up many times. Here the CDR3 DNA reads TGCGCCAGCAGCCAAGATCGCATTACCTACGAGCAGTACTTC. Its translation: CASSQDRITYEQYF. The chain combines TRBV4-3 with TRBJ2-7, with D unclear. Per germline, CDR1 LGHNA and CDR2 YSLEER. The CDR3 extends over 14 amino acids. V lost 0 bases, J lost 2 bases, and 8 bases lay in between.

The genes are TRBV2 and TRBJ1-5; 8 bases match TRBD1. The CDR3 totals 14 residues. In germline, CDR1 is SNHLY, CDR2 FYNNEI. Germline trimming cut 6 bases from V and 2 bases from J; bases unmatched to any gene: 3. The CDR3 sequence is CASRTGAGNQPQHF. DNA of the CDR3: TGTGCCAGCAGGACAGGGGCGGGCAATCAGCCCCAGCATTTT.

There are many counts of this clonotype. The rearrangement links TRBV7-8 to TRBJ2-7, with D possibly matching TRBD1 (5 bases). Germline assignment: CDR1 SGHVS and CDR2 FQNEAQ. V gave up 2 bases and J gave up 4 bases, with 9 bases separating them. The CDR3 has 13 amino acids. CDR3 protein: CASSLRGRYEQYF. CDR3 coding DNA: TGTGCCAGCAGCTTAAGGGGCAGATACGAGCAGTACTTC. The entire variable domain, with the rest obtained from reference TRBV7-8 and TRBJ2-7, is as follows: GAGVSQSPRYKVAKRGQDVALRCDPISGHVSLFWYQQALGQGPEFLTYFQNEAQLDKSGLPSDRFFAERPEGSVSTLKIQRTQQEDSAVYLCASSLRGRYEQYFGPGTRLTVT.

This clonotype was seen repeatedly, ten times or more. The chain uses TRBV7-9 and TRBJ1-2; D gene uncertain. Trimming took 1 base from V and 4 from J, leaving 7 bases between them. This CDR3 region has 13 residues. From germline, CDR1 is SEHNR and CDR2 FQNEAQ (reference sequence). CDR3 amino acids: CASSLDGGYGYTF. The DNA for the CDR3 is TGTGCCAGCAGCTTAGACGGCGGCTATGGCTACACCTTC.

The table lists this clonotype with a few counts. The chain employs TRBV7-2 and TRBJ1-2; a possible D gene is TRBD1 (6 bases). The CDR3 contains 14 residues. Trimming left V 1 base short and J 6 bases short, with 12 bases between. Germline-derived CDR1 and CDR2 are SGHTA and FQGNSA. This CDR3 reads CASSLVANRDGYTF. In DNA, the CDR3 is TGTGCCAGCAGCTTAGTTGCGAACAGGGATGGCTACACCTTC.

The chain employs TRBV7-6 and TRBJ2-7; D perhaps matches TRBD1 (5 bases). The CDR3 covers 14 residues. V was clipped by 3 bases and J by 5 bases, with 14 bases between them. CDR1 is SGHVS and CDR2 is FNYEAQ in the germline V gene. CDR3 in amino acids: CASSFETGNNEQYF. As DNA, the CDR3 is TGTGCCAGCAGCTTCGAAACAGGAAACAACGAGCAGTACTTC.

This clonotype was counted a few times. V usage is TRBV20-1 and J usage is TRBJ2-1; a weak D match, TRBD1 (6 bases). The germline gives CDR1 DFQATT, CDR2 SNEGSKA (reference sequence). The CDR3 contains 12 residues. Trimming stripped 5 bases from V and 4 bases from J, with 9 bases between. CDR3 sequence (DNA): TGCAGTGCTCTCGACAGGTACAATGAGCAGTTCTTC. This gives the protein CSALDRYNEQFF.

This clonotype occurred a few times. The chain employs TRBV7-2 and TRBJ2-3; 9 bases fit TRBD2. The CDR3 is made up of 14 amino acids. Losses at the gene ends were 4 bases for V and 6 bases for J; bases not matched to a gene: 5. CDR1 and CDR2 (germline): SGHTA, FQGNSA. The CDR3 DNA sequence: TGTGCCAGCAGCTCCGCTAGCGGGGTTGATACGCAGTATTTT. Its translation is CASSSASGVDTQYF.

This clonotype has at least ten counts. The chain couples TRBV29-1 to TRBJ2-5, with D perhaps given as TRBD1 or TRBD2 (5 bases each). V lost 7 bases and J lost 5, with 17 bases in between. CDR3 length: 13 residues. Germline V gene lookup returns CDR1 SQVTM and CDR2 ANQGSEA. The CDR3 loop reads CSAEDWGWETQYF. CDR3 coding DNA: TGCAGCGCCGAAGATTGGGGGTGGGAGACCCAGTACTTC.

The chain employs TRBV12-3 or TRBV12-4 and TRBJ2-3, with 15 nucleotides matching TRBD2. This CDR3 is built from 19 residues. Trimming cost V 4 bases and J 5 bases; bases outside gene matches: 13. The CDR3 is CASSSGTSGGHGPRDTQYF. As DNA, the CDR3 is TGTGCCAGCAGTTCAGGGACTAGCGGGGGGCACGGTCCTAGAGATACGCAGTATTTT.

This clonotype has ten or more counts. A much larger clonotype is one base distant, so this may be a read error. V is TRBV6-5 and J is TRBJ1-1, with D unresolved. The length of the CDR3 is 11 residues. In germline, CDR1 is MNHEY, CDR2 SVGAGI. With 6 bases removed from V and 1 base from J, the gap between germline ends came to 3 bases. CDR3 coding DNA: TGTGCCAGCAGCAAGAACACTGAAGCTTTCTTT. Translated: CASSKNTEAFF.

This clonotype has a handful of counts. V is TRBV28 and J is TRBJ2-1; D tentatively fits TRBD1 or TRBD2 (6 bases each). Germline-derived CDR1 and CDR2 are MDHEN and SYDVKM. V lost 8 bases and J lost 4, with 15 bases in between. This CDR3 region has 14 residues. CDR3 nucleotide sequence: TGTGCCAGCCTGTGGGGGGCGGGGTACAATGAGCAGTTCTTC. It specifies CASLWGAGYNEQFF.

This clonotype was found many times. The chain carries TRBV10-3 and TRBJ1-5; TRBD1 is a possible D gene (6 bases). Germline CDR1 is ENHRY and CDR2 is SYGVKD. V was clipped by 5 bases and J by 5 bases, with 10 bases between them. This CDR3 contains 13 residues. The CDR3 region has the DNA TGTGCCATCAGTTCACAGGGAGATCAGCCCCAGCATTTT. As protein: CAISSQGDQPQHF.

This clonotype was recorded at least ten times. The rearrangement uses TRBV6-5 and TRBJ2-7; 11 bases agree with TRBD1. This CDR3 region has 16 residues. CDR1 and CDR2 from the germline V gene are MNHEY and SVGAGI. V dropped 0 bases and J dropped 3; count of bases not matched to a gene: 4. The CDR3 region is CASSYSDGTGGYEQYF. CDR3 sequence (DNA): TGTGCCAGCAGTTACTCGGACGGGACAGGGGGCTACGAGCAGTACTTC.

The chain uses TRBV19 and TRBJ1-5; 8 nucleotides agree with TRBD1. CDR3 length: 16 amino acids. Germline CDR1 is LNHDA and CDR2 is SQIVND (reference sequence). The V segment lost 3 bases and the J segment 5 bases; nucleotides outside the gene matches: 9. The CDR3 here is CASSIPGQGGYQPQHF. The CDR3, as DNA: TGTGCCAGTAGTATTCCAGGACAGGGAGGATATCAGCCCCAGCATTTT. The whole variable domain, filled in from reference TRBV19 and TRBJ1-5, reads DGGITQSPKYLFRKEGQNVTLSCEQNLNHDAMYWYRQDPGQGLRLIYYSQIVNDFQKGDIAEGYSVSREKKESFPLTVTSAQKNPTAFYLCASSIPGQGGYQPQHFGDGTRLSIL.

This clonotype was observed many times. This chain joins TRBV20-1 and TRBJ1-1, with D perhaps matching TRBD1 (5 bases). This CDR3 spans 13 amino acids. V lost 3 bases to trimming and J lost 4 bases, with 12 bases between them. Germline lookup yields CDR1 DFQATT and CDR2 SNEGSKA (reference sequence). As DNA, the CDR3 is TGCAGTGCTAGTGGGGCTGGGGTCACTGAAGCTTTCTTT. This translates into CSASGAGVTEAFF.

The chain has TRBV7-2 and TRBJ2-7, with D possibly being TRBD1 (6 bases). V was clipped by 2 bases and J by 2 bases, with 19 bases between them. The CDR3 runs to 17 residues. Germline CDR1 reads SGHTA; CDR2 reads FQGNSA. The CDR3 spells CASSLSLGGPSPYEQYF. DNA for the CDR3: TGTGCCAGCAGCTTATCACTAGGGGGACCGAGTCCCTACGAGCAGTACTTC.